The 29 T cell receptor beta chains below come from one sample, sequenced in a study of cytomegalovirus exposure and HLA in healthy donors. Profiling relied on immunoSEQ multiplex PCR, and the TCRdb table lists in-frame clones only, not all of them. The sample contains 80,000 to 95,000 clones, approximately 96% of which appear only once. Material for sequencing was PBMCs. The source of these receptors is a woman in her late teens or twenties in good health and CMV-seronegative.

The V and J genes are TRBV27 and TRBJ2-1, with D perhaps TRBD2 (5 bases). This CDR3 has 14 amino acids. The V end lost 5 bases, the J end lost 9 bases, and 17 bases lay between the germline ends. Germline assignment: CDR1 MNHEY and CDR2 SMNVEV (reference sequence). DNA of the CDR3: TGTGCCAGCAGTAATTATCGGGAAGTAAGTGAGCAGTTCTTC. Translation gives CASSNYREVSEQFF.

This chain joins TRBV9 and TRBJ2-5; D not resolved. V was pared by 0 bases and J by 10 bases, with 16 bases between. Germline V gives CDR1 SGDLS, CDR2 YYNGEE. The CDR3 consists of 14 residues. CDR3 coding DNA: TGTGCCAGCAGCGTAGGGAGTGGTGGTGCGGACCAGTACTTC. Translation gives CASSVGSGGADQYF.

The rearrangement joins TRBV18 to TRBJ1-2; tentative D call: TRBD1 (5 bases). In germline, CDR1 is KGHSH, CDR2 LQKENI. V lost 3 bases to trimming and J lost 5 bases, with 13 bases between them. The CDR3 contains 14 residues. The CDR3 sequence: CASSPSGGGYGYTF. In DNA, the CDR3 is TGTGCCAGCTCACCGTCAGGCGGGGGGTATGGCTACACCTTC.

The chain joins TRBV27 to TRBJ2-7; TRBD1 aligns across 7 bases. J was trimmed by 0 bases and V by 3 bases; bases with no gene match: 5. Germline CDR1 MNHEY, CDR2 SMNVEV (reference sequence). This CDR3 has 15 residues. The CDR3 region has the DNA TGTGCCAGCAGTTTTCAGGGGGTCTACTCCTACGAGCAGTACTTC. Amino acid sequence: CASSFQGVYSYEQYF.

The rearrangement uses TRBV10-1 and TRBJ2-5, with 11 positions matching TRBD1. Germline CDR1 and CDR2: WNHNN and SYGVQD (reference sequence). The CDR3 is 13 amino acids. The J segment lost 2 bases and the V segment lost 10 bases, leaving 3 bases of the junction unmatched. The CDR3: CATGQGGQETQYF. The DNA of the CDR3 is TGCGCCACGGGACAGGGGGGTCAAGAGACCCAGTACTTC.

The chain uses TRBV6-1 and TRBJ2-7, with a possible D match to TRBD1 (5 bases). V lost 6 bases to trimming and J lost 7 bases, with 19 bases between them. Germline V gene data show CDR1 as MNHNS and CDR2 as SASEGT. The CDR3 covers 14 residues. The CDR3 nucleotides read TGTGCCAGCAGCTACCCCGAGAATAGGGGAGAGCAGTACTTC. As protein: CASSYPENRGEQYF.

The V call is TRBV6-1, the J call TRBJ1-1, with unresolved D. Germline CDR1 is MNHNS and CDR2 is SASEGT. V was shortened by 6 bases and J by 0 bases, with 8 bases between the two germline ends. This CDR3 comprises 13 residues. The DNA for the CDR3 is TGTGCCAGCAGGAGGGTACTGAACACTGAAGCTTTCTTT. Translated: CASRRVLNTEAFF.

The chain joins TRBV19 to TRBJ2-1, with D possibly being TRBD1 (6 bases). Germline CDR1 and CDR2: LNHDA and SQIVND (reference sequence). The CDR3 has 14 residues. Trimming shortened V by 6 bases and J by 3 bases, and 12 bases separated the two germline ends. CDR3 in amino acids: CASSPRGHYNEQFF. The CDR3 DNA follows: TGTGCCAGTAGCCCTAGGGGACACTACAATGAGCAGTTCTTC.

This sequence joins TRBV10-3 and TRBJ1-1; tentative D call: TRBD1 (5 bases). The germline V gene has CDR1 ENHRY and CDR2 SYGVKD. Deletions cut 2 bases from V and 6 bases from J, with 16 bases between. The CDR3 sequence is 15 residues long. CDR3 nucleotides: TGTGCCATCAGTGAGACGAAGTCAGGGTTCGCTGAAGCTTTCTTT. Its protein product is CAISETKSGFAEAFF.

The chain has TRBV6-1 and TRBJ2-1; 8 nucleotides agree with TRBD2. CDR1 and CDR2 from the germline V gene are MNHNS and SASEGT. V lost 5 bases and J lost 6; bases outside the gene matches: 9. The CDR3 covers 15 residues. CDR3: CASSLFPGGSNEQFF. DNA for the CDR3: TGTGCCAGCAGTCTCTTTCCGGGAGGGTCCAATGAGCAGTTCTTC.

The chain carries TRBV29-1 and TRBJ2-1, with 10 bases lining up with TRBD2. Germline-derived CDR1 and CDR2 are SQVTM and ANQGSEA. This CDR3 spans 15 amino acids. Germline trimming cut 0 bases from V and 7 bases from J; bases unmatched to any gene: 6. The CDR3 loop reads CSVEDRPSGSNEQFF. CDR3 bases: TGCAGCGTTGAAGATCGGCCTAGCGGGAGTAATGAGCAGTTCTTC.

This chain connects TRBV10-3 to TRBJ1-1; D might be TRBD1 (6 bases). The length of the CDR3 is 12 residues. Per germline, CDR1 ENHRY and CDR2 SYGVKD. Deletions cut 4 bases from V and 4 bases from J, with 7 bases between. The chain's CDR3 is CAISAQGTEAFF. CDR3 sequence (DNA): TGTGCCATCAGTGCACAGGGCACTGAAGCTTTCTTT.

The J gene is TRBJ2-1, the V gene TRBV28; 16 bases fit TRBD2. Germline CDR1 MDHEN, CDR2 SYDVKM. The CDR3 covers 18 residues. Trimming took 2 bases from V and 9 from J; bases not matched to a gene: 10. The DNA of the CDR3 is TGTGCCAGCAGTTTAGGGACTAGCGGGAGGGGGGAATCCGCTGAGCAGTTCTTC. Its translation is CASSLGTSGRGESAEQFF.

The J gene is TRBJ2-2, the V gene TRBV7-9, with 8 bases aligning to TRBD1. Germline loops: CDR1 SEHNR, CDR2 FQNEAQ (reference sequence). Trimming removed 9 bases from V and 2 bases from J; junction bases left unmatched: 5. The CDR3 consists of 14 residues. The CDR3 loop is CARVDRENTGELFF. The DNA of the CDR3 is TGTGCCAGGGTGGACAGGGAAAACACCGGGGAGCTGTTTTTT.

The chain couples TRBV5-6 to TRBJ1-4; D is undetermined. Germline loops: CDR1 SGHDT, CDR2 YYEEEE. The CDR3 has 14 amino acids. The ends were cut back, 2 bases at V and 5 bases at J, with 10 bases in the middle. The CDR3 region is CASSFGSSNEKLFF. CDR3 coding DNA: TGTGCCAGCAGCTTCGGTAGTTCGAATGAAAAACTGTTTTTT.

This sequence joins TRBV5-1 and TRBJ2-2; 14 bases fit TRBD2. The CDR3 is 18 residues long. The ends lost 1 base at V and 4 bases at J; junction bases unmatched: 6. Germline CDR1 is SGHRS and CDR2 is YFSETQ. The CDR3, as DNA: TGCGCCAGCAGCTTGCTGACTAGCGGGAGGGCCGGCACCGGGGAGCTGTTTTTT. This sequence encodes CASSLLTSGRAGTGELFF.

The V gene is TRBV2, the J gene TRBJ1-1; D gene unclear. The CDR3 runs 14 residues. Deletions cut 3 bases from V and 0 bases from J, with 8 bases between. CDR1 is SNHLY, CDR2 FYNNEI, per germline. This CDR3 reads CASSEEVMNTEAFF. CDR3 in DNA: TGTGCCAGCAGTGAGGAGGTTATGAACACTGAAGCTTTCTTT.

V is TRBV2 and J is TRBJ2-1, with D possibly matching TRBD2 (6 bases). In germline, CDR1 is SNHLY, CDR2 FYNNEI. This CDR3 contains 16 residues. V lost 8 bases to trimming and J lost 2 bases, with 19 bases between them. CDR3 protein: CASPTWDSRAYNEQFF. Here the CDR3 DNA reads TGTGCCAGCCCCACGTGGGACTCCCGAGCCTACAATGAGCAGTTCTTC.

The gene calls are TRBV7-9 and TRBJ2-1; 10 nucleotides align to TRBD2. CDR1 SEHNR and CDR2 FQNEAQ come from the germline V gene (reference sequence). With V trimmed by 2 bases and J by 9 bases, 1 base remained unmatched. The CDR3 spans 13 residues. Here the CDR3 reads CASSLLAGAEQFF. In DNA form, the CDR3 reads TGTGCCAGCAGCTTACTAGCGGGAGCTGAGCAGTTCTTC.

CDR3 sequence (DNA): TGTGCCTGGAGCGGGGGGGCCCATCAGCCCCAGCATTTT. Residues: CAWSGGAHQPQHF. V usage is TRBV30 and J usage is TRBJ1-5; D possibly corresponds to TRBD1 (6 bases). Germline V CDR1 and CDR2: GTSNPN, SVGIG (reference sequence). The CDR3 spans 13 residues. The ends were cut back, 3 bases at V and 5 bases at J, with 11 bases in the middle.

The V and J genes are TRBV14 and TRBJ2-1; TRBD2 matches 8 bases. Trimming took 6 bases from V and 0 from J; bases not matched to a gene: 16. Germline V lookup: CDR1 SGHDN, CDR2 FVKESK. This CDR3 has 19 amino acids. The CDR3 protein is CASRGVRREADISYNEQFF. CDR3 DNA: TGTGCCAGCAGAGGGGTCAGGCGGGAGGCCGATATCTCCTACAATGAGCAGTTCTTC.

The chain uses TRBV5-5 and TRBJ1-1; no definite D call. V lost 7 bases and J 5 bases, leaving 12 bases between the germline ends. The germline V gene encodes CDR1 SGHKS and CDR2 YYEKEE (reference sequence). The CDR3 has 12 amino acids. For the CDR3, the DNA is TGTGCCAGCCTGGGCAGGTATACTGAAGCTTTCTTT. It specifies CASLGRYTEAFF.

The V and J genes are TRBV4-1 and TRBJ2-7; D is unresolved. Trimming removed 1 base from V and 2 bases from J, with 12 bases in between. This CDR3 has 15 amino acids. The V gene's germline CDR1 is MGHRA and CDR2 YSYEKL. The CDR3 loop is CASSQGSGPTYEQYF. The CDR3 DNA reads TGCGCCAGCAGCCAAGGGTCAGGTCCAACCTACGAGCAGTACTTC.

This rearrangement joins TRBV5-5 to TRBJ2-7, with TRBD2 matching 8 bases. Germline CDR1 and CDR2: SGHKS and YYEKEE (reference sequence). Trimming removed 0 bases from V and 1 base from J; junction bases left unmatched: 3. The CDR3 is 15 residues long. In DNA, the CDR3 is TGTGCCAGCAGCTTGGCTAGCGGGTATTCCTACGAGCAGTACTTC. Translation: CASSLASGYSYEQYF.

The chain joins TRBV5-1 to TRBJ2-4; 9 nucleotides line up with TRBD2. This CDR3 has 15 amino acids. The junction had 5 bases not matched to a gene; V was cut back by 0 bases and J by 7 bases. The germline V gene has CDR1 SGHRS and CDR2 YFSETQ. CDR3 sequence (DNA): TGCGCCAGCAGCTTGGCTAGCGGGGAGGGGAACATTCAGTACTTC. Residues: CASSLASGEGNIQYF. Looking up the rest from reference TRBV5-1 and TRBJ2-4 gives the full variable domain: KAGVTQTPRYLIKTRGQQVTLSCSPISGHRSVSWYQQTPGQGLQFLFEYFSETQRNKGNFPGRFSGRQFSNSRSEMNVSTLELGDSALYLCASSLASGEGNIQYFGAGTRLSVL.

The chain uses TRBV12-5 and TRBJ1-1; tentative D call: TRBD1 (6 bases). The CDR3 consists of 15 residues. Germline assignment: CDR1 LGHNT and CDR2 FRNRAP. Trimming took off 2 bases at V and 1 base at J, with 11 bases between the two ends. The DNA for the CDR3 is TGTGCTAGTGGTTTGAGTTCAGGGGCGAACACTGAAGCTTTCTTT. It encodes CASGLSSGANTEAFF.

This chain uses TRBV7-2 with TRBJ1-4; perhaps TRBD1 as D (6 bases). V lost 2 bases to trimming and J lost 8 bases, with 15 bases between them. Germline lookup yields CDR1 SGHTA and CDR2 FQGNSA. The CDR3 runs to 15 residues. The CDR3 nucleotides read TGTGCCAGCAGCTTAAATGGGGGTGGGGGCGAAAAACTGTTTTTT. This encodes CASSLNGGGGEKLFF.

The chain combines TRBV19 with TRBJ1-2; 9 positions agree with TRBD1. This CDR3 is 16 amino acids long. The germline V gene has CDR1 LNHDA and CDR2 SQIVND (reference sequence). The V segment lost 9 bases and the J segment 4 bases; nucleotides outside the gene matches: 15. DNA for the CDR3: TGTGCCAGGGTTCAGGTCGGGACAGGGCGAGTCTATGGCTACACCTTC. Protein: CARVQVGTGRVYGYTF.

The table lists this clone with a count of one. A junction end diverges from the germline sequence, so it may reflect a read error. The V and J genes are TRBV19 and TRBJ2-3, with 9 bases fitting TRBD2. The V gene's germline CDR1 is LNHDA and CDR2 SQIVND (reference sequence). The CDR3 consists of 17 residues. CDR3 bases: TGTGCCAGTAGCCTCAAGATAGCGGGAGCGGGCACAGATATGCAGTATTTT. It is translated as CASSLKIAGAGTDMQYF.